Below are 32 T cell receptor beta chains sequenced from a single sample in a study of blood T cell repertoires in COVID-19. Using immunoSEQ multiplex PCR, the repertoire was profiled, and TCRdb retains in-frame clones only, with some absent. The sample has roughly 160,000 clones, 86% seen once. Sequencing used peripheral blood. All receptors derive from a man aged 18 to 30 with acute or convalescent COVID-19.

The chain recombines TRBV28 with TRBJ1-4; tentative D call: TRBD1 (5 bases). V shed 6 bases and J shed 8 bases, with 13 bases lying between them. This CDR3 has 13 residues. Looked up from germline, CDR1 is MDHEN and CDR2 is SYDVKM. The CDR3 region is CASRSQGREKLFF. CDR3 sequence (DNA): TGTGCCAGCAGATCCCAGGGCCGGGAAAAACTGTTTTTT.

The chain is built from TRBV27 and TRBJ1-5; 7 bases fit TRBD1. Per the germline V gene, CDR1 is MNHEY and CDR2 is SMNVEV (reference sequence). The CDR3 length is 17 residues. The V segment lost 8 bases and the J segment 0 bases; nucleotides outside the gene matches: 13. CDR3 nucleotide sequence: TGTGCCAGCCTACCCAATGACAGGGCTCCTAGCAATCAGCCCCAGCATTTT. Its protein product is CASLPNDRAPSNQPQHF.

The gene calls are TRBV2 and TRBJ1-5; possible D gene TRBD1, 5 bases. The CDR3 covers 14 residues. The germline V and J ends were trimmed by 0 bases and 6 bases, with 9 bases remaining between them. The germline V gene has CDR1 SNHLY and CDR2 FYNNEI. CDR3 DNA: TGTGCCAGCAGTGAAGCGGGGCTAACTCAGCCCCAGCATTTT. Translation: CASSEAGLTQPQHF.

This chain connects TRBV4-1 to TRBJ1-1, with 9 bases that match TRBD1. Germline V lookup: CDR1 MGHRA, CDR2 YSYEKL. The CDR3 totals 21 residues. V was pared by 4 bases and J by 0 bases, with 21 bases of the junction left unmatched. Here the CDR3 DNA reads TGCGCCAGCAGCCGAGCACTACAGGGGGCTTTGGGAAGTGAAGTGAACACTGAAGCTTTCTTT. Translated: CASSRALQGALGSEVNTEAFF.

The chain joins TRBV4-1 to TRBJ2-7, with 13 positions matching TRBD2. The germline V gene has CDR1 MGHRA and CDR2 YSYEKL. The ends lost 4 bases at V and 4 bases at J; junction bases unmatched: 4. The CDR3 consists of 15 residues. The CDR3 DNA reads as TGCGCCAGCAGCCGAACTAGCGGGGGGGAATACGAGCAGTACGTC. Its translation: CASSRTSGGEYEQYV.

This chain uses TRBV7-3 with TRBJ2-7; tentative D call: TRBD2 (6 bases). The V gene's germline CDR1 is SGHTA and CDR2 FQGTGA. V lost 4 bases and J lost 4, with 17 bases in between. CDR3 length: 15 residues. The CDR3 sequence: CASSYTGTPGYEQYV. The CDR3 DNA reads TGTGCCAGCAGCTACACCGGGACTCCAGGTTACGAGCAGTACGTC.

In its sample, this clone was seen a few times. The V call is TRBV7-9, the J call TRBJ2-1, with TRBD2 matching over 11 bases. The CDR3 spans 16 residues. Germline loops: CDR1 SEHNR, CDR2 FQNEAQ (reference sequence). V shed 5 bases, J shed 4 bases, and the junction held 7 bases outside the gene matches. The CDR3 sequence is CASSRAGTSGYNEQFF. DNA for the CDR3: TGTGCCAGCAGCCGAGCCGGGACTAGCGGTTACAATGAGCAGTTCTTC.

The V gene is TRBV29-1, the J gene TRBJ2-7; 9 bases match TRBD1. Germline lookup yields CDR1 SQVTM and CDR2 ANQGSEA. This CDR3 is built from 13 residues. With 6 bases clipped from V and 1 base from J, the junction kept 4 bases outside the gene matches. The CDR3 loop reads CSVEDRGSYEQYF. The DNA of the CDR3 is TGCAGCGTCGAGGACAGGGGTTCCTACGAGCAGTACTTC.

This clone showed up just a few times. The chain couples TRBV28 to TRBJ1-2; tentative D call: TRBD1 (6 bases). The CDR3 extends over 12 amino acids. The germline V gene encodes CDR1 MDHEN and CDR2 SYDVKM. The V end lost 6 bases, the J end lost 8 bases, and 13 bases lay between the germline ends. CDR3 nucleotides: TGTGCCAGCAGGGACGGGGGGCAAGGCTACACCTTC. This sequence encodes CASRDGGQGYTF.

This clone was detected a few times. The chain combines TRBV30 with TRBJ1-1, with D maybe TRBD1 (5 bases). CDR3 length: 13 residues. Germline CDR1 reads GTSNPN; CDR2 reads SVGIG (reference sequence). V lost 5 bases, J lost 5 bases, and 15 bases lay in between. This CDR3 reads CAWAWGVGTEAFF. The CDR3 nucleotides read TGTGCCTGGGCCTGGGGGGTGGGGACTGAAGCTTTCTTT.

The genes are TRBV10-2 and TRBJ1-5; 7 nucleotides agree with TRBD1. J was trimmed by 1 base and V by 6 bases; bases with no gene match: 6. CDR1 is WSHSY, CDR2 SAAADI, per germline. The CDR3 sequence is 15 residues long. The CDR3 coding sequence is TGCGCCAGCAGCGACAGGGCGATGAGCAATCAGCCCCAGCATTTT. It yields the protein CASSDRAMSNQPQHF.

V gene TRBV2 combines with J gene TRBJ2-1; D might be TRBD2 (6 bases). There are 14 residues in the CDR3. Trimming cost V 2 bases and J 6 bases, with 11 bases left between them. Germline values: CDR1 SNHLY, CDR2 FYNNEI. The CDR3 nucleotides read TGTGCCAGCAGTGAAATTGTTAGCGGCAATGAGCAGTTCTTC. It codes for CASSEIVSGNEQFF.

This chain connects TRBV27 to TRBJ1-2; possibly TRBD1 for D (5 bases). CDR1 is MNHEY and CDR2 is SMNVEV in the germline V gene (reference sequence). The CDR3 covers 15 residues. V dropped 0 bases and J dropped 8 bases, with 16 bases sitting between them. CDR3 sequence reads: CASSLSEGPLSGYTF. CDR3 coding DNA: TGTGCCAGCAGTTTATCGGAGGGACCTCTGAGCGGCTACACCTTC.

The CDR3 DNA reads as TGTGCCAGCGGCTATGATAGGCTCGTGGGGGGGTACAATGAGCAGTTCTTC. Amino acid sequence: CASGYDRLVGGYNEQFF. V gene TRBV5-6 combines with J gene TRBJ2-1; TRBD2 matches 7 bases. Germline V lookup: CDR1 SGHDT, CDR2 YYEEEE. Trimming cost V 7 bases and J 4 bases; bases outside gene matches: 17. The CDR3 is 17 residues long.

The CDR3 region is CASSLRGRENNEQFF. The CDR3 region has the DNA TGTGCCAGCAGCTTAAGGGGCCGTGAAAACAATGAGCAGTTCTTC. The chain combines TRBV7-2 with TRBJ2-1; D may be TRBD1 (5 bases). The CDR3 runs 15 residues. Trimming left V 2 bases short and J 5 bases short, with 13 bases between. CDR1 and CDR2 (germline): SGHTA, FQGNSA.

V gene TRBV5-6 combines with J gene TRBJ2-7, with D perhaps matching TRBD2 (5 bases). V was pared by 2 bases and J by 7 bases, with 13 bases between. The CDR3 is made up of 13 amino acids. Germline V gene data show CDR1 as SGHDT and CDR2 as YYEEEE. The CDR3 bases are TGTGCCAGCAGCTTTGTGGCAGGACTGGAGCAGTACGTC. This encodes CASSFVAGLEQYV.

The chain carries TRBV2 and TRBJ2-7; 8 bases are shared with TRBD1. CDR1 and CDR2 from the germline V gene are SNHLY and FYNNEI. The ends lost 4 bases at V and 3 bases at J; junction bases unmatched: 8. The CDR3 length is 15 residues. The CDR3 protein is CASSVMGTGHYEQYF. The CDR3 DNA is TGTGCCAGCAGTGTTATGGGGACAGGCCACTACGAGCAGTACTTC.

The genes are TRBV7-2 and TRBJ2-2, with 11 bases fitting TRBD2. Germline V gene data show CDR1 as SGHTA and CDR2 as FQGNSA. V was pared by 5 bases and J by 6 bases, with 8 bases of the junction left unmatched. The CDR3 consists of 16 residues. CDR3 in DNA: TGTGCCAGCAGCATCATAGCGGGGGGGCAGTCCGGGGAGCTGTTTTTT. Residues: CASSIIAGGQSGELFF.

The chain links TRBV11-2 to TRBJ2-7; 7 nucleotides align to TRBD1. This CDR3 contains 14 residues. The V gene end was trimmed by 5 bases and the J gene end by 2 bases; junction bases not matched to a gene: 6. Germline V gene lookup returns CDR1 SGHAT and CDR2 FQNNGV. The DNA for the CDR3 is TGTGCCAGCAGCCGCGACAGGGTCCCCTACGAGCAGTACGTC. It specifies CASSRDRVPYEQYV.

This clone has a single count. The rearrangement joins TRBV4-2 to TRBJ1-2; TRBD1 aligns across 10 bases. Unmatched junction bases numbered 5, after V lost 3 bases and J lost 4 bases. This CDR3 has 15 amino acids. CDR1 and CDR2 (germline): LGHNA, YNFKEQ. In DNA form, the CDR3 reads TGTGCCAGCAGCCAGGAGACAGGGGGCTTCTATGGCTACACCTTC. As protein: CASSQETGGFYGYTF.

The rearrangement joins TRBV28 to TRBJ2-2; D is ambiguous. V lost 5 bases, J lost 6 bases, and 10 bases lay in between. The CDR3 length is 13 residues. The germline V gene has CDR1 MDHEN and CDR2 SYDVKM. CDR3 amino acids: CASSLEFAGELFF. In DNA form, the CDR3 reads TGTGCCAGCAGTCTTGAGTTTGCCGGGGAGCTGTTTTTT.

The chain recombines TRBV11-2 with TRBJ2-2; TRBD1 aligns across 7 bases. CDR1 is SGHAT and CDR2 is FQNNGV in the germline V gene. Germline trimming cut 1 base from V and 4 bases from J; bases unmatched to any gene: 3. This CDR3 is 15 amino acids long. This chain's CDR3 is CASSLGDRVTGELFF. For the CDR3, the DNA is TGTGCCAGCAGCTTAGGTGACAGGGTCACCGGGGAGCTGTTTTTT.

This clone was observed once. The rearrangement uses TRBV7-2 and TRBJ1-2, with 9 nucleotides matching TRBD1. The CDR3 loop spans 15 amino acids. The germline CDR1 and CDR2 sequences are SGHTA and FQGNSA. V was pared by 0 bases and J by 4 bases, with 3 bases of the junction left unmatched. The CDR3 region has the DNA TGTGCCAGCAGCTTAGCGCTGGACAGGGGCTATGGCTACACCTTC. As protein: CASSLALDRGYGYTF.

The chain is built from TRBV6-1 and TRBJ2-7; 11 positions match TRBD2. The CDR3 has 15 amino acids. Trimming took 5 bases from V and 5 from J; bases not matched to a gene: 8. From germline, CDR1 is MNHNS and CDR2 SASEGT. CDR3 bases: TGTGCCAGCAGTTCCCTAGCGGGGGGAGGCCACGAGCAGTACGTC. Amino acids: CASSSLAGGGHEQYV.

This clone was seen only once. The genes are TRBV6-5 and TRBJ2-7; 9 nucleotides match TRBD1. Germline CDR1 MNHEY, CDR2 SVGAGI. V was pared by 7 bases and J by 1 base, with 2 bases of the junction left unmatched. This CDR3 comprises 13 residues. CDR3 in amino acids: CASKGQGSYEQYV. CDR3 in DNA: TGTGCCAGCAAGGGACAGGGTTCCTACGAGCAGTACGTC.

This chain uses TRBV15 with TRBJ2-5; 7 bases match TRBD1. The CDR3 has 16 amino acids. Germline V gene data show CDR1 as LNHNV and CDR2 as YYDKDF (reference sequence). V dropped 0 bases and J dropped 7; count of bases not matched to a gene: 11. CDR3 residues: CATSREGGSPVVTQYF. The CDR3, as DNA: TGTGCCACCAGCAGAGAAGGGGGCAGTCCAGTAGTGACCCAGTACTTC.

This sequence joins TRBV5-1 and TRBJ1-6, with D perhaps TRBD1 (6 bases). With 0 bases removed from V and 9 bases from J, the gap between germline ends came to 19 bases. Germline V gene sequence: CDR1 SGHRS, CDR2 YFSETQ. There are 17 residues in the CDR3. The CDR3 nucleotides are TGCGCCAGCAGCTTGGCCGGCGCTGGGGGCTCTAGTTCACCCCTCCACTTT. Translated, it gives CASSLAGAGGSSSPLHF.

This clone was seen once. V gene TRBV30 combines with J gene TRBJ2-1; a weak D match, TRBD2 (5 bases). CDR3 length equals 16 residues. The V and J ends lost 3 bases and 4 bases respectively, with 19 bases between them. Looked up from germline, CDR1 is GTSNPN and CDR2 is SVGIG (reference sequence). Here the CDR3 DNA reads TGTGCCTGGAGCTCAGCAAGGACTCAAATTTACAATGAGCAGTTCTTC. Protein product: CAWSSARTQIYNEQFF.

This clone was seen a single time. The rearrangement uses TRBV7-2 and TRBJ2-5; D possibly corresponds to TRBD1 (6 bases). This CDR3 is 18 amino acids long. Deletions cut 5 bases from V and 2 bases from J, with 24 bases between. Germline lookup yields CDR1 SGHTA and CDR2 FQGNSA. The CDR3 protein is CASSPRHFGSRGQETQYF. The CDR3 nucleotides are TGTGCCAGCAGCCCCCGGCATTTTGGCTCGAGGGGGCAAGAGACCCAGTACTTC.

The chain is built from TRBV7-9 and TRBJ2-2; D ambiguous. The CDR3 contains 13 residues. V gave up 4 bases and J gave up 3 bases, with 6 bases separating them. The germline V gene encodes CDR1 SEHNR and CDR2 FQNEAQ (reference sequence). The chain's CDR3 is CASSYRYTGELFF. The CDR3 nucleotides read TGTGCCAGCAGCTATAGATACACCGGGGAGCTGTTTTTT.

This rearrangement joins TRBV19 to TRBJ2-1; 14 bases match TRBD2. V lost 7 bases to trimming and J lost 8 bases; unmatched junction nucleotides: 4. Germline V lookup: CDR1 LNHDA, CDR2 SQIVND (reference sequence). The CDR3 is 14 residues long. CDR3 in DNA: TGTGCCAGTACCTCGGGACTAGCGGGGGATGAGCAGTTCTTC. It codes for CASTSGLAGDEQFF.

The chain recombines TRBV7-2 with TRBJ1-4; TRBD1 aligns across 7 bases. The CDR3 covers 14 residues. Germline V lookup: CDR1 SGHTA, CDR2 FQGNSA. V lost 6 bases, J lost 3 bases, and 4 bases stayed unmatched. The CDR3: CASRAGGSNEKLFF. The CDR3 coding sequence is TGTGCCAGCAGAGCAGGGGGGTCTAATGAAAAACTGTTTTTT.